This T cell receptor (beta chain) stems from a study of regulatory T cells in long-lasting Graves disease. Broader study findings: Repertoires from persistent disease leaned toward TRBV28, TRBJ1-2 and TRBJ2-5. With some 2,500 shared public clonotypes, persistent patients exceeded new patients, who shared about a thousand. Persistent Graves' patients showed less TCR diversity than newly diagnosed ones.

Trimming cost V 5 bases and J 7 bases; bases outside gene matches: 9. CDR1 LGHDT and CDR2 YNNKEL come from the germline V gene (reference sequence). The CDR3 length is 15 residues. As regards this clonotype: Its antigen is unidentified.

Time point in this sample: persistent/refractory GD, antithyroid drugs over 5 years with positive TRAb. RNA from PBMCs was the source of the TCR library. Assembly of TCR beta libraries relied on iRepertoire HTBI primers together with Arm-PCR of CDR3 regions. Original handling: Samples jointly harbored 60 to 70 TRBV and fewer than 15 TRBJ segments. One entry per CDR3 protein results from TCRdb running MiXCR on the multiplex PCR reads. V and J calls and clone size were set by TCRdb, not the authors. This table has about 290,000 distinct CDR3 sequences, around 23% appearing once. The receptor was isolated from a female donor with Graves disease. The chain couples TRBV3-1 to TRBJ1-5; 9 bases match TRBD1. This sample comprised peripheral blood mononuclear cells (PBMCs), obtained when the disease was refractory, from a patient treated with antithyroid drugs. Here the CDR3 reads CASSKDRGYGQPQHF. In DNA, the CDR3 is TGTGCCAGCAGCAAGGACAGGGGATACGGGCAGCCCCAGCATTTT.